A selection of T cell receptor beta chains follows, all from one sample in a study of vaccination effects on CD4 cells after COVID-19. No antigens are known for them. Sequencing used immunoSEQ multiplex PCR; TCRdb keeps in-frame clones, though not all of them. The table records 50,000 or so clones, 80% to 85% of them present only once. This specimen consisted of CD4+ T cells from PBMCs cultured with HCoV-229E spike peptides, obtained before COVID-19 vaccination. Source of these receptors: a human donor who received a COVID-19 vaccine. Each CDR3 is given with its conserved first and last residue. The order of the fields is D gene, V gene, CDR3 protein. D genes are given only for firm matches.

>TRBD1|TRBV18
CASSGQEANYGYTF
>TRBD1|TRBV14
CASSRQGYYGYTF
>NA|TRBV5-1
CASSLGGESTDTQYF
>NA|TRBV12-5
CASGPTSGRVTTDTQYF
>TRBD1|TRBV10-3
CAISSGTVISGNTIYF
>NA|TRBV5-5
CASSITASSGNTIYF
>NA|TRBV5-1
CASGLGDTQYF
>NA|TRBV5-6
CASSSRHIMNTEAFF
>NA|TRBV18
CASSPSQGRTNSPLHF
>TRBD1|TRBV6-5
CASRPPGQGGPGYTF
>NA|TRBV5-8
CASSLYDDSGNTIYF
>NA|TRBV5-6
CASSLGWGGGNTQYF
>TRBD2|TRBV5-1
CASSLVPGLANTGELFF
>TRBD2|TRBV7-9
CASSLGVTGGEETQYF